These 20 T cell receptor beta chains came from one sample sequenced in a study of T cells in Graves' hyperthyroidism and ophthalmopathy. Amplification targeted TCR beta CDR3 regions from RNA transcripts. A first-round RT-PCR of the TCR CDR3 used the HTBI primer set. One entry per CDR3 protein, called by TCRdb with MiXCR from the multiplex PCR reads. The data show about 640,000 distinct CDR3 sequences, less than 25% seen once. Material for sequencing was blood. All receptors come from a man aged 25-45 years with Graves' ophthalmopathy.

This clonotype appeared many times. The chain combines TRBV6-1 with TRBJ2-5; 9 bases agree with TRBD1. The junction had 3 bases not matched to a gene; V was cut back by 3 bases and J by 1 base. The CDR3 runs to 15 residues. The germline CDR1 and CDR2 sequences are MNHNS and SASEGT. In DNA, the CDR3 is TGTGCCAGCAGTGATCTGACAGGGGGCCAAGAGACCCAGTACTTC. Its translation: CASSDLTGGQETQYF.

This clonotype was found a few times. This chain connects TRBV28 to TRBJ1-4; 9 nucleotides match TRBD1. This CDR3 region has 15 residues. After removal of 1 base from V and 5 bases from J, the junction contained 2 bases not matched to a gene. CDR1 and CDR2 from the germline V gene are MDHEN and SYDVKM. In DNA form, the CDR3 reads TGTGCCAGCAGTTTATCGGGGACAGGGAATGAAAAACTGTTTTTT. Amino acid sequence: CASSLSGTGNEKLFF.

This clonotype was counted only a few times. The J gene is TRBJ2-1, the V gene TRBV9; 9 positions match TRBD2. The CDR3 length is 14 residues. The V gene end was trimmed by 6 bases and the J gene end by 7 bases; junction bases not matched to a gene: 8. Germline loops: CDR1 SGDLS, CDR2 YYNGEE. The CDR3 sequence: CASTAGGDGNEQFF. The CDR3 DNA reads TGTGCCAGCACGGCGGGAGGGGATGGGAATGAGCAGTTCTTC. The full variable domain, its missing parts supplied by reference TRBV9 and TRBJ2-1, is DSGVTQTPKHLITATGQRVTLRCSPRSGDLSVYWYQQSLDQGLQFLIQYYNGEERAKGNILERFSAQQFPDLHSELNLSSLELGDSALYFCASTAGGDGNEQFFGPGTRLTVL.

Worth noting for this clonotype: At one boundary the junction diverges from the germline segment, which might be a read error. CDR3 loop: CVSSPGRSYEQYF. The CDR3 DNA follows: TGTGTCAGCAGCCCTGGAAGGTCCTACGAGCAGTACTTC. The J gene is TRBJ2-7, the V gene TRBV7-9; D call uncertain. The CDR3 spans 13 residues. Germline V CDR1 and CDR2: SEHNR, FQNEAQ (reference sequence).

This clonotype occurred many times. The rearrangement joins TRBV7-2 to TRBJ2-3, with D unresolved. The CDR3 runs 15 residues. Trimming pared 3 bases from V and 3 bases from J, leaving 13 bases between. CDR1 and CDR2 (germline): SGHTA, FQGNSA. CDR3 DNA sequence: TGTGCCAGCAGCTTTAACTCCTACCGGACAGATACGCAGTATTTT. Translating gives CASSFNSYRTDTQYF.

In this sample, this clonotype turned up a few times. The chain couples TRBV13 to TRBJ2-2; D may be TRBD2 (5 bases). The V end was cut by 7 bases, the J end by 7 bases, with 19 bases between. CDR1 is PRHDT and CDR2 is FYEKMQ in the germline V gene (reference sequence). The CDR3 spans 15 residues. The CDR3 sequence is CASIITRGFSGELFF. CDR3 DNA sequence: TGTGCCAGCATAATTACTCGAGGGTTTAGCGGGGAGCTGTTTTTT.

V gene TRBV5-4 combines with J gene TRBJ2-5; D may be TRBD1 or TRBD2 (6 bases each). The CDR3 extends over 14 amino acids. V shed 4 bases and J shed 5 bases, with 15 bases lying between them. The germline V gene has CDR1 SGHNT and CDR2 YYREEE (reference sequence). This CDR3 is CASSAGGGRETQYF. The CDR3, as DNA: TGTGCCAGCAGCGCTGGAGGGGGGCGGGAGACCCAGTACTTC. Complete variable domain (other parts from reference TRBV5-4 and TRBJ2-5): ETGVTQSPTHLIKTRGQQVTLRCSSQSGHNTVSWYQQALGQGPQFIFQYYREEENGRGNFPPRFSGLQFPNYSSELNVNALELDDSALYLCASSAGGGRETQYFGPGTRLLVL.

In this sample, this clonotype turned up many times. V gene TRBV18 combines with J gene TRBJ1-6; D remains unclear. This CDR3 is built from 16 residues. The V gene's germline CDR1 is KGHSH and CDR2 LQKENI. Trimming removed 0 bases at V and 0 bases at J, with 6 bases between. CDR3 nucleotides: TGTGCCAGCTCACCACCGTCTAGCTCCTATAATTCACCCCTCCACTTT. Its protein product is CASSPPSSSYNSPLHF.

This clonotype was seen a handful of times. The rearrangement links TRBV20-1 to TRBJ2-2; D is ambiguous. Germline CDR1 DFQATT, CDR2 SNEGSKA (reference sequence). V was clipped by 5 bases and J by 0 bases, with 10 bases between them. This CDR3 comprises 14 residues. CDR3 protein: CSALTGSNTGELFF. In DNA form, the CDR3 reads TGCAGTGCTTTAACGGGCTCGAACACCGGGGAGCTGTTTTTT.

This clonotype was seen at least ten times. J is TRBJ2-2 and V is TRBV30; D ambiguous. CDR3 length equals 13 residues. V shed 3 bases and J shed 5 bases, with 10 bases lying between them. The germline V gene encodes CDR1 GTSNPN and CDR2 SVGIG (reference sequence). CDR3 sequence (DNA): TGTGCCTGGAGAAGTTGGATGACCGGGGAGCTGTTTTTT. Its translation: CAWRSWMTGELFF.

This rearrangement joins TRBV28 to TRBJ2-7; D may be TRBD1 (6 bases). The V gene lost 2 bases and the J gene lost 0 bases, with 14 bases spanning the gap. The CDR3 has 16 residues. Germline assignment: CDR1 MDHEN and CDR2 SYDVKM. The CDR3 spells CASSLGETGLSYEQYF. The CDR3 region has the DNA TGTGCCAGCAGTTTAGGGGAAACAGGGCTCTCCTACGAGCAGTACTTC. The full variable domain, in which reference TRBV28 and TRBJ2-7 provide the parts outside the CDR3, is DVKVTQSSRYLVKRTGEKVFLECVQDMDHENMFWYRQDPGLGLRLIYFSYDVKMKEKGDIPEGYSVSREKKERFSLILESASTNQTSMYLCASSLGETGLSYEQYFGPGTRLTVT.

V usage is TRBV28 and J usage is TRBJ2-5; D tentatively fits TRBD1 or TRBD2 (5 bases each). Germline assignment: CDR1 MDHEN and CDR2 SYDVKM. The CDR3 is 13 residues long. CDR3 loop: CATRGPQTETQYF. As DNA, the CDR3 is TGTGCAACTCGGGGCCCTCAGACGGAGACCCAGTACTTC.

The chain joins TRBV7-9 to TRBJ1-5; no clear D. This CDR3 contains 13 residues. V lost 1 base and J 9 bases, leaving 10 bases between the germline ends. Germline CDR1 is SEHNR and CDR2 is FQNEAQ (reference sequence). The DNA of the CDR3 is TGTGCCAGCAGCTTAGGGCAGTTCCGGCCCCAGCATTTT. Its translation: CASSLGQFRPQHF.

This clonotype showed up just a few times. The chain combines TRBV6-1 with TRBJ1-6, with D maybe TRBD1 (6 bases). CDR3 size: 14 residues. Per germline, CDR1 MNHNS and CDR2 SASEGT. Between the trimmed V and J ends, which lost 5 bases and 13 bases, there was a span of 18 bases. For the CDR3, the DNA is TGTGCCAGCAGTTCAAGACACAGGGTTTTGCCCCTCCACTTT. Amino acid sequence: CASSSRHRVLPLHF.

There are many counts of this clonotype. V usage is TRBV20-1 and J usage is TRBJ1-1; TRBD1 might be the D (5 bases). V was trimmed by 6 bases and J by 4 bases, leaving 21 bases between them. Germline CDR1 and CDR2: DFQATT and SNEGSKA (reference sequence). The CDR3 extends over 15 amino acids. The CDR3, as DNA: TGCAGTGCCTATGAGGGACTCAGGGAGGGCACTGAAGCTTTCTTT. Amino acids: CSAYEGLREGTEAFF.

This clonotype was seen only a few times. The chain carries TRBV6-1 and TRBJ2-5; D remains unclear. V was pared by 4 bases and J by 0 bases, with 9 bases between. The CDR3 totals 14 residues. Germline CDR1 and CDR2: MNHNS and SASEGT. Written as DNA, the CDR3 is TGTGCCAGCAGTGTCCTACGGAACCAAGAGACCCAGTACTTC. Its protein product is CASSVLRNQETQYF.

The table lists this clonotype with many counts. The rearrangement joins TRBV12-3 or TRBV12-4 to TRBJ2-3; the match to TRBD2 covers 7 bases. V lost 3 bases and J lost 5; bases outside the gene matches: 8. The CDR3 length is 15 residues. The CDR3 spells CASSFRLAEGDTQYF. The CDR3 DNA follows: TGTGCCAGCAGTTTTCGCCTAGCGGAAGGAGATACGCAGTATTTT.

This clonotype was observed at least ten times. The DNA for the CDR3 is TGTGCCAGCAGCGACCGACAGGGCTCCCCCTCCGAGCAGTACTTC. Amino acids: CASSDRQGSPSEQYF. The chain couples TRBV7-9 to TRBJ2-7; 7 nucleotides match TRBD1. CDR3 size: 15 residues. Germline V gene lookup returns CDR1 SEHNR and CDR2 FQNEAQ (reference sequence). V lost 5 bases to trimming and J lost 6 bases; unmatched junction nucleotides: 13.

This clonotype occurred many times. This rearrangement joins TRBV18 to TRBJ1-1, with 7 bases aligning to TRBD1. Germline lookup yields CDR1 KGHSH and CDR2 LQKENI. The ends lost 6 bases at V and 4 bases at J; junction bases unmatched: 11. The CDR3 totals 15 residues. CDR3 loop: CASSTGKGAGTEAFF. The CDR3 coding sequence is TGTGCCAGCTCCACCGGAAAGGGGGCCGGCACTGAAGCTTTCTTT.

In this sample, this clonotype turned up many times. This CDR3 is CASSQPPVLARGHNEQFF. CDR3 in DNA: TGTGCCAGCAGCCAGCCCCCCGTTCTAGCTCGTGGGCACAATGAGCAGTTCTTC. The chain combines TRBV7-9 with TRBJ2-1; D may be TRBD2 (5 bases). The CDR3 has 18 residues. Germline CDR1 SEHNR, CDR2 FQNEAQ (reference sequence). V shed 5 bases and J shed 5 bases, with 25 bases lying between them.